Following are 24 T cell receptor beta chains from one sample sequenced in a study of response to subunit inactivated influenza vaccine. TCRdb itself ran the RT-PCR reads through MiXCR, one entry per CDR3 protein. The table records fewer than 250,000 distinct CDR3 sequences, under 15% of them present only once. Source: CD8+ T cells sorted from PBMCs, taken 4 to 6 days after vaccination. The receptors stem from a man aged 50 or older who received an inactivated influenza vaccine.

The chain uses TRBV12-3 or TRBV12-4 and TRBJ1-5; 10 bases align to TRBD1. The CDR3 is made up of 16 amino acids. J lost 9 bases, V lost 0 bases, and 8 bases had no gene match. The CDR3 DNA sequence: TGTGCCAGCAGTTTAGCCCGGGGGACAGGGGATTCGCCCCAGCATTTT. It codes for CASSLARGTGDSPQHF.

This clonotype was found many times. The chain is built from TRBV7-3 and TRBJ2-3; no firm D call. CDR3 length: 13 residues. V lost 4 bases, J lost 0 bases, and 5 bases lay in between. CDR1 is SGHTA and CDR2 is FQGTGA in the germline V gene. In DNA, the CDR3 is TGTGCCAGCAGCTCGATTAGCACAGATACGCAGTATTTT. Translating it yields CASSSISTDTQYF. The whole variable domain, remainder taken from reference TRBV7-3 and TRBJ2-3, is GAGVSQTPSNKVTEKGKYVELRCDPISGHTALYWYRQSLGQGPEFLIYFQGTGAADDSGLPNDRFFAVRPEGSVSTLKIQRTERGDSAVYLCASSSISTDTQYFGPGTRLTVL.

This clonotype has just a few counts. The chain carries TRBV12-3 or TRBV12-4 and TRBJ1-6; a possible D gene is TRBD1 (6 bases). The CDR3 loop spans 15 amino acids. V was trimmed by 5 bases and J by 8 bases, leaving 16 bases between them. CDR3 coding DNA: TGTGCCAGCAGTATGGGGGGTCAGGGGTATTCACCCCTCCACTTT. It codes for CASSMGGQGYSPLHF.

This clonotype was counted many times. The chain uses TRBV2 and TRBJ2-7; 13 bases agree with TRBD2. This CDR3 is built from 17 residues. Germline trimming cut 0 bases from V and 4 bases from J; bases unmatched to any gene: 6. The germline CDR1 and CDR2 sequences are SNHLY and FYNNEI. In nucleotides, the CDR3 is TGTGCCAGCAGTGAAGCCGGACTAGCGGGAGAAAGGTACGAGCAGTACTTC. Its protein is CASSEAGLAGERYEQYF. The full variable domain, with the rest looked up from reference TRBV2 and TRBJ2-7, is EPEVTQTPSHQVTQMGQEVILRCVPISNHLYFYWYRQILGQKVEFLVSFYNNEISEKSEIFDDQFSVERPDGSNFTLKIRSTKLEDSAMYFCASSEAGLAGERYEQYFGPGTRLTVT.

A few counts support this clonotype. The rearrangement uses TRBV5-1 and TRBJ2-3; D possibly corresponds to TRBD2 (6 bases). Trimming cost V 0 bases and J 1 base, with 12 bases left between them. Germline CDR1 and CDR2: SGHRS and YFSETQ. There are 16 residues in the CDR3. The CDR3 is CASSLEATGGTDTQYF. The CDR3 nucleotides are TGCGCCAGCAGCTTGGAAGCGACGGGGGGCACAGATACGCAGTATTTT.

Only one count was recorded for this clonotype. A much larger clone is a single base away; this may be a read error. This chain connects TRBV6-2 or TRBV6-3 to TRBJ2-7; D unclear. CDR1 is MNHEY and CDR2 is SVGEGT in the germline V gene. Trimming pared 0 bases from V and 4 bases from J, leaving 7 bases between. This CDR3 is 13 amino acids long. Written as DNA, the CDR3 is TGTGCCAGCAGTTACTCGATGAAGTACGAGCAGTACTTC. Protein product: CASSYSMKYEQYF.

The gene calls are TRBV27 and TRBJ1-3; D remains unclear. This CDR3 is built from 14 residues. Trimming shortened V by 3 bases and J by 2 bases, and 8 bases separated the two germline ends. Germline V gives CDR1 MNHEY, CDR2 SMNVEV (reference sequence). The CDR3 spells CASSFAGAGNTIYF. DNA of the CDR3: TGTGCCAGCAGTTTCGCCGGTGCTGGAAACACCATATATTTT.

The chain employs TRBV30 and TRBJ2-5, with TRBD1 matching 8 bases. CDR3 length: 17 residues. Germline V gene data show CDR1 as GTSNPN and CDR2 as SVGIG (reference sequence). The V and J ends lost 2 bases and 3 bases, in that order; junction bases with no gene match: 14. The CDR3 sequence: CAWSRMDRVYSEETQYF. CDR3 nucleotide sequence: TGTGCCTGGAGTCGAATGGACAGGGTTTATAGTGAAGAGACCCAGTACTTC.

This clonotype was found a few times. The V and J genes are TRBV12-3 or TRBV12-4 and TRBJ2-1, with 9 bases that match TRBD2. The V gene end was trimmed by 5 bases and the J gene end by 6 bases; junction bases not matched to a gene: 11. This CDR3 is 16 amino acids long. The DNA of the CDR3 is TGTGCCAGCAGTACGACGGAGGGTAGCGGGAGCAATGAGCAGTTCTTC. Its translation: CASSTTEGSGSNEQFF.

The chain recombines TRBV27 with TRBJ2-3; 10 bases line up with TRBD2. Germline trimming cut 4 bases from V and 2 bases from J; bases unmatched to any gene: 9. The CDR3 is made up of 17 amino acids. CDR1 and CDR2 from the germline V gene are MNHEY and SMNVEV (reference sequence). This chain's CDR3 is CASSSISGRLNTDTQYF. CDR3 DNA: TGTGCCAGCAGTTCGATTAGCGGGAGGCTTAACACAGATACGCAGTATTTT.

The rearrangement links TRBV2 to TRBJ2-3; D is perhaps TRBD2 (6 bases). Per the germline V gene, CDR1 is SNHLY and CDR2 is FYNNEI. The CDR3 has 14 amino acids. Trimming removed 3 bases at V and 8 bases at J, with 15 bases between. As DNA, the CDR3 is TGTGCCAGCAGTGACGCTTCACTAGCCGGTACGCAGTATTTT. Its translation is CASSDASLAGTQYF.

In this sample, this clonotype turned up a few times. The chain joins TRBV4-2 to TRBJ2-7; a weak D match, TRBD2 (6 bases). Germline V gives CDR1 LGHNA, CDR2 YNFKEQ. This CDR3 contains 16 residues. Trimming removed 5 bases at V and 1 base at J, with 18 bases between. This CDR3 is CASSSLFSGLSYEQYF. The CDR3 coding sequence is TGTGCCAGCAGCTCCCTGTTCAGCGGGCTTTCCTACGAGCAGTACTTC.

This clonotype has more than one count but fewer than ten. The CDR3 protein is CASSLRPGLDYGYTF. The CDR3 nucleotides are TGTGCCAGCAGTTTGCGTCCAGGGCTGGACTATGGCTACACCTTC. The chain has TRBV28 and TRBJ1-2; weak D call: TRBD1 (5 bases). Deletions cut 3 bases from V and 3 bases from J, with 14 bases between. This CDR3 has 15 residues. CDR1 and CDR2 from the germline V gene are MDHEN and SYDVKM.

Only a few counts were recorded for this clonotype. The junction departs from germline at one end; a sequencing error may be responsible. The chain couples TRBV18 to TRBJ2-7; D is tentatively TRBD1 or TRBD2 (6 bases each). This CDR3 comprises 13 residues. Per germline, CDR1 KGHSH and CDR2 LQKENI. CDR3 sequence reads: CASPPEGGPGQYF. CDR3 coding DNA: TGTGCCAGCCCACCCGAGGGGGGCCCCGGGCAGTACTTC.

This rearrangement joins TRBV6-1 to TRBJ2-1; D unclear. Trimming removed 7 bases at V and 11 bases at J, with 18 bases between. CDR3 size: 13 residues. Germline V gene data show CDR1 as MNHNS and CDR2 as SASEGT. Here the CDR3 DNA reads TGTGCCAGCACGACTCTCGGCGAGAATCAGCAGTTCTTC. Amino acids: CASTTLGENQQFF.

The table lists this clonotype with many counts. This CDR3 is CASSFLPGETQYF. The CDR3 DNA reads TGTGCCAGCAGTTTTTTGCCTGGGGAGACCCAGTACTTC. The V and J genes are TRBV12-3 or TRBV12-4 and TRBJ2-5, with D unclear. V was pared by 3 bases and J by 5 bases, with 10 bases between. The CDR3 runs to 13 residues.

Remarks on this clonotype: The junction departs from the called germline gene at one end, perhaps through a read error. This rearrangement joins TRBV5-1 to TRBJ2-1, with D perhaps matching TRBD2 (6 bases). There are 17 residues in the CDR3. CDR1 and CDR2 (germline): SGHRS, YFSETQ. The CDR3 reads CASSLPRLELAGDEQSF. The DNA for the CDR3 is TGCGCCAGCAGCTTGCCTCGGCTAGAACTAGCTGGGGATGAGCAGTCCTTC.

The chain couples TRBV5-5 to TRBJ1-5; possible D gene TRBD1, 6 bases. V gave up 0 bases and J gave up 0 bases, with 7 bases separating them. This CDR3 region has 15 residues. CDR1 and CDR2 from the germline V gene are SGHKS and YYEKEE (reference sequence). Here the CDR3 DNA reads TGTGCCAGCAGCTTGGAACAGGGTAGCAATCAGCCCCAGCATTTT. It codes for CASSLEQGSNQPQHF.

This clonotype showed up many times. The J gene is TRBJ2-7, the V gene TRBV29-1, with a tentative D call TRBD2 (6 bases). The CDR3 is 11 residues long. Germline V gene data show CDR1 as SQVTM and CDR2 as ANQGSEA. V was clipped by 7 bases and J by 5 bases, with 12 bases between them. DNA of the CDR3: TGCAGCGCCCAAAGGAGGGACGAGCAGTACTTC. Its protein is CSAQRRDEQYF.

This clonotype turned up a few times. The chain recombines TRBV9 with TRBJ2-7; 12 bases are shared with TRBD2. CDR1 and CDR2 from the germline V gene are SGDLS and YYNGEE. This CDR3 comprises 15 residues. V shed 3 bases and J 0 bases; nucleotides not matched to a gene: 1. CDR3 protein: CASSAGLAGSYEQYF. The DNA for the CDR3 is TGTGCCAGCAGCGCGGGACTAGCGGGCTCCTACGAGCAGTACTTC.

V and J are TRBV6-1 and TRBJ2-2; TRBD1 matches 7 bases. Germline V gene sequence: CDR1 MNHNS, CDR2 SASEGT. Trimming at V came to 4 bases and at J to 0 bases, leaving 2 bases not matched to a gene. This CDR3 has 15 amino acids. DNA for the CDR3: TGTGCCAGCAGTGCAACAGGGGCGAACACCGGGGAGCTGTTTTTT. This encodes CASSATGANTGELFF.

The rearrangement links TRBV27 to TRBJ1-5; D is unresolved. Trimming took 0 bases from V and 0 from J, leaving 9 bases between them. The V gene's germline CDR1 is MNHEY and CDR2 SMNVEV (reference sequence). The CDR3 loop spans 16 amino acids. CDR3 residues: CASSLSSDNSNQPQHF. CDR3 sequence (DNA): TGTGCCAGCAGTTTATCGTCGGATAATAGCAATCAGCCCCAGCATTTT.

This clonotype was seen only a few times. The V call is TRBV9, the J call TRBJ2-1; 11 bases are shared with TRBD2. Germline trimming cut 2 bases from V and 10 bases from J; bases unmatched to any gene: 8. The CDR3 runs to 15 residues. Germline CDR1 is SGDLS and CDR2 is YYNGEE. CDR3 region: CASSVLAGGDQEQFF. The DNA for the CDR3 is TGTGCCAGCAGCGTTTTAGCGGGAGGGGATCAAGAGCAGTTCTTC.

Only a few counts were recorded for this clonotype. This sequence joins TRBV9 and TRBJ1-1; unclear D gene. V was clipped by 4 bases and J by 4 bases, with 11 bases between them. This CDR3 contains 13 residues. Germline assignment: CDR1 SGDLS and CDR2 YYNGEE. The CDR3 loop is CASSPGVITEAFF. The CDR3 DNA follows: TGTGCCAGCAGCCCTGGGGTTATCACTGAAGCTTTCTTT.